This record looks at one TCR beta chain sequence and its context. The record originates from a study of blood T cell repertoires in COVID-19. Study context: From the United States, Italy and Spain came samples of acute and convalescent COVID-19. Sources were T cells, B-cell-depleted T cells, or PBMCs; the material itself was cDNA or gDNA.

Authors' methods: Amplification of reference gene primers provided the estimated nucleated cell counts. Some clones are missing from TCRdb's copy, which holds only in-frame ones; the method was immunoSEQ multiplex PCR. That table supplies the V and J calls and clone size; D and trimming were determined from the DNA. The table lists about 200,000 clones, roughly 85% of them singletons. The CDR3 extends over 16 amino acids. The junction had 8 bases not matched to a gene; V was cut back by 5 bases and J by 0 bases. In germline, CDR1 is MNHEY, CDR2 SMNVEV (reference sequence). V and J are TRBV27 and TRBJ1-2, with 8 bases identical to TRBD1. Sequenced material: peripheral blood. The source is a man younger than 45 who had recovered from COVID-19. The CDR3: CASSTLNRGSNYGYTF. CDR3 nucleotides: TGTGCCAGCAGTACTTTAAACAGGGGGTCTAACTATGGCTACACCTTC.